This T cell receptor (beta chain) was sequenced in a study of shared clonotypes between healthy human individuals. Study-wide findings and caveats: Naive subsets usually exceeded memory subsets in estimated richness.

A note on this clone: Its antigen is undetermined.

Donors included only healthy HIV-negative adults lacking recent acute infections or vaccinations. Both subsets, CD45RA+ naive and CD45RA-negative memory, were split from the CD4+ cells. Profiling relied on immunoSEQ multiplex PCR, and the TCRdb table lists in-frame clones only, not all of them. Of under 600,000 clones listed, about 96% are singletons. There are 16 residues in the CDR3. V trimming: 5 bases; J trimming: 6 bases; junction bases outside the gene matches: 9. In germline, CDR1 is SGHTA, CDR2 FQGNSA. The receptor's source is a young woman in good health. This chain links TRBV7-2 with TRBJ2-1, with TRBD2 identical over 11 bases. Sequencing was performed on naive CD4+ T cells sorted from blood. Stated subset: CD45RA+ positively selected. The CDR3 sequence: CASSPGGTSGSNEQFF. The CDR3 DNA reads TGTGCCAGCAGCCCGGGAGGTACTAGCGGGAGCAATGAGCAGTTCTTC. The whole variable domain, remainder taken from reference TRBV7-2 and TRBJ2-1, is GAGVSQSPSNKVTEKGKDVELRCDPISGHTALYWYRQSLGQGLEFLIYFQGNSAPDKSGLPSDRFSAERTGGSVSTLTIQRTQQEDSAVYLCASSPGGTSGSNEQFFGPGTRLTVL.